The 11 T cell receptor beta chains below were found in one sample sequenced in a study of blood T cells in healthy people across ages. Combining a sample-barcoded 5' primer with a J-beta primer mix, a second PCR ran for 7 to 11 cycles. TCRdb processed the 5' RACE reads anew with MiXCR; each CDR3 protein has one entry. The top ten hold 20% to 25% of the sample, which has about 730,000 distinct CDR3 sequences, roughly 44% seen once. The sample taken for sequencing was blood. These receptors were taken from a woman aged 60-70 years in good health.

Comment on this clonotype: A much more abundant neighbour one base away suggests this may be a read error. The chain recombines TRBV7-2 with TRBJ2-3, with a possible D match to TRBD1 (5 bases). The length of the CDR3 is 16 residues. The V end lost 0 bases, the J end lost 4 bases, and 14 bases lay between the germline ends. Germline-derived CDR1 and CDR2 are SGHTA and FQGNSA. The CDR3, as DNA: TGTGCCAGCAGCTTAGCGCACATCCAGGGCGCAGATACGCAGTATTTT. It translates to CASSLAHIQGADTQYF.

The chain links TRBV20-1 to TRBJ1-4; 7 bases are a match to TRBD1. Unmatched junction bases numbered 15, after V lost 1 base and J lost 7 bases. The CDR3 consists of 17 residues. CDR1 is DFQATT, CDR2 SNEGSKA, per germline (reference sequence). The CDR3 loop reads CSARVGGGALGAEKLFF. The CDR3 coding sequence is TGCAGTGCTAGAGTCGGAGGGGGCGCGTTGGGAGCTGAAAAACTGTTTTTT.

Worth noting for this clonotype: A much more abundant neighbour one base away suggests this may be a read error. The rearrangement uses TRBV4-1 and TRBJ2-5; 10 bases match TRBD2. The closer fit of TRBJ2-7 to the DNA end suggests the J call may be wrong. Germline V CDR1 and CDR2: MGHRA, YSYEKL. The CDR3 totals 13 residues. The CDR3 spells CASSQASGGEQYF. The DNA of the CDR3 is TGCGCCAGCAGCCAAGCTAGCGGGGGCGAGCAGTACTTC.

This clonotype was seen at least ten times. CDR3 sequence: CASSPGTSGSEQYF. The CDR3 DNA reads as TGTGCCAGCAGCCCCGGGACTAGCGGGTCCGAGCAGTACTTC. The chain couples TRBV7-2 to TRBJ2-7; 12 nucleotides agree with TRBD2. The CDR3 totals 14 residues. J was trimmed by 6 bases and V by 5 bases; bases with no gene match: 5. The germline V gene has CDR1 SGHTA and CDR2 FQGNSA.

This clonotype has only a few counts. The V gene is TRBV5-1, the J gene TRBJ2-1; D unclear. Looked up from germline, CDR1 is SGHRS and CDR2 is YFSETQ. V was shortened by 1 base and J by 0 bases, with 11 bases between the two germline ends. The CDR3 runs to 16 residues. CDR3 in DNA: TGCGCCAGCAGCTTGAGTAGCCTAAGCTCCTACAATGAGCAGTTCTTC. It encodes CASSLSSLSSYNEQFF.

The V gene is TRBV6-2 or TRBV6-3, the J gene TRBJ2-6, with 10 bases lining up with TRBD1. The CDR3 sequence is 18 residues long. Trimming at V came to 6 bases and at J to 0 bases, leaving 8 bases not matched to a gene. The germline CDR1 and CDR2 sequences are MNHEY and SVGEGT. The CDR3, as DNA: TGTGCCAGCAGGCGTGGGACAGGGGCTCGCTCTGGGGCCAACGTCCTGACTTTC. As protein: CASRRGTGARSGANVLTF.

The chain has TRBV24-1 and TRBJ1-4; no firm D call. The V and J ends lost 4 bases and 4 bases respectively, with 3 bases between them. Germline CDR1 reads KGHDR; CDR2 reads SFDVKD. The CDR3 runs 12 residues. The CDR3 reads CATSDLNEKLFF. The CDR3 DNA reads TGTGCCACCAGTGACCTTAATGAAAAACTGTTTTTT.

This clonotype showed up just a few times. V is TRBV18 and J is TRBJ1-6; D possibly corresponds to TRBD1 (5 bases). The CDR3 loop spans 14 amino acids. Trimming took 3 bases from V and 6 from J, leaving 9 bases between them. Germline V gene data show CDR1 as KGHSH and CDR2 as LQKENI. The CDR3 nucleotides read TGTGCCAGCTCACCGGGGCAGTCTAATTCACCCCTCCACTTT. Protein: CASSPGQSNSPLHF.

The CDR3 region is CATSRDHVQGLTGELFF. Written as DNA, the CDR3 is TGTGCCACCAGCAGAGATCACGTACAGGGCTTGACCGGGGAGCTGTTTTTT. The chain recombines TRBV15 with TRBJ2-2, with TRBD1 as a possible D gene (6 bases). In germline, CDR1 is LNHNV, CDR2 YYDKDF (reference sequence). The CDR3 has 17 amino acids. V lost 0 bases and J lost 5, with 16 bases in between.

The rearrangement joins TRBV20-1 to TRBJ2-7, with D perhaps TRBD2 (5 bases). V lost 3 bases and J lost 2, with 14 bases in between. This CDR3 is 14 amino acids long. Per germline, CDR1 DFQATT and CDR2 SNEGSKA (reference sequence). CDR3 loop: CSARAGLLTYEQYF. The DNA of the CDR3 is TGCAGTGCTAGGGCCGGACTCCTTACCTACGAGCAGTACTTC.

The chain carries TRBV7-2 and TRBJ2-5; either TRBD1 or TRBD2 may supply D (5 bases each). Per the germline V gene, CDR1 is SGHTA and CDR2 is FQGNSA. Trimming left V 7 bases short and J 2 bases short, with 14 bases between. The CDR3 is 14 residues long. The CDR3 DNA reads TGTGCCAGCAACGATGGGACGGGGCAAGAGACCCAGTACTTC. This translates into CASNDGTGQETQYF.